This TCR beta chain was sequenced during a study of shared clonotypes between healthy human individuals. Findings and caveats of the study: Four donors held about 5% of naive CD4 clonotypes in common. Relative to their counterparts shared across all four donors, non-shared clonotypes exhibited diminished generation probabilities.

Sequenced by immunoSEQ multiplex PCR; TCRdb stores in-frame clones only, minus some. The sample has 2 million or so clones, 85% to 95% seen once. The CDR3 consists of 13 residues. The V gene's germline CDR1 is MNHNY and CDR2 SVGAGI (reference sequence). Trimming shortened V by 0 bases and J by 9 bases, and 9 bases separated the two germline ends. In regard to this clone: Its antigen is undetermined.

The TCR sequence derives from a man aged 18 to 30 in good health. The sequenced material came from naive CD4+ T cells sorted from blood. Subset of the sample: CD45RA+ positively selected. The chain couples TRBV6-6 to TRBJ2-1, with D uncertain. The CDR3 here is CASSYSDASEQFF. In DNA, the CDR3 is TGTGCCAGCAGTTACTCGGACGCAAGTGAGCAGTTCTTC.